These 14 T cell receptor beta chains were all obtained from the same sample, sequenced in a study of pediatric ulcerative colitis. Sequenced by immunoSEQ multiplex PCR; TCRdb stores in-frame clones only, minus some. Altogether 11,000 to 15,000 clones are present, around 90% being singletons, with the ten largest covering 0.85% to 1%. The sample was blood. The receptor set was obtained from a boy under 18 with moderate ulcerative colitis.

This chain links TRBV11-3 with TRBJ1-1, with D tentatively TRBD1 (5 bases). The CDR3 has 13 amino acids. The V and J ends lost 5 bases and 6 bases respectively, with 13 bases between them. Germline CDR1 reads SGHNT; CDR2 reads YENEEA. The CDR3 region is CASSIREDAEAFF. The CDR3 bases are TGTGCCAGCAGCATCAGGGAAGACGCTGAAGCTTTCTTT.

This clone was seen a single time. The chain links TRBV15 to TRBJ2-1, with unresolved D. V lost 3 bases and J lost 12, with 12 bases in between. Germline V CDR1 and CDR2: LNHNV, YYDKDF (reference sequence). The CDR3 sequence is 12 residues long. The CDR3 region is CATSSEAPRQFF. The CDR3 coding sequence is TGTGCCACCAGCAGTGAAGCGCCGAGGCAGTTCTTC.

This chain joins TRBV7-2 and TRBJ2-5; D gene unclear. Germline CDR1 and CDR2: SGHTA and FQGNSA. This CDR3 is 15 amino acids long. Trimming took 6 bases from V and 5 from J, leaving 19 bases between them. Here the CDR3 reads CASSNLGGLQETQYF. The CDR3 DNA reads TGTGCCAGCAGTAATCTAGGTGGGCTACAGGAGACCCAGTACTTC.

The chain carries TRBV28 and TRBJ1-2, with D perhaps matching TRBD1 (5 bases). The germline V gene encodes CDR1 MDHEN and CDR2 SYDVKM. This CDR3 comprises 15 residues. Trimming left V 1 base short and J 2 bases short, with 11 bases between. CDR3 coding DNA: TGTGCCAGCAGTTTATATTCCCGACAGAACTATGGCTACACCTTC. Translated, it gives CASSLYSRQNYGYTF.

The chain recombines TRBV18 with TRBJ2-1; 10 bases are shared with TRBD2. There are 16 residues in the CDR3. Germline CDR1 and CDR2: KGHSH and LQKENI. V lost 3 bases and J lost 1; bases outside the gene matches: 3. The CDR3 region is CASSPGSGRSYNEQFF. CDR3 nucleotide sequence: TGTGCCAGCTCACCCGGTAGCGGGAGGTCCTACAATGAGCAGTTCTTC.

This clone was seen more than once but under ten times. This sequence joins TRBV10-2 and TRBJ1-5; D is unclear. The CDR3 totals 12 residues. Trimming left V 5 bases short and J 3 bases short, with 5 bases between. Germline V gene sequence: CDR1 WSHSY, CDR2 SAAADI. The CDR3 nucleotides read TGCGCCAGCAGTCCCTTCAATCAGCCCCAGCATTTT. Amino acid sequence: CASSPFNQPQHF.

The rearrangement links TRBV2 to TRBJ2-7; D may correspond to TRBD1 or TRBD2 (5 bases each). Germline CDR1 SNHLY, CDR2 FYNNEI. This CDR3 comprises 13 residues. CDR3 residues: CAGDPFDLGEQYF. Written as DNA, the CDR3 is TGTGCTGGGGACCCCTTCGACCTGGGCGAGCAGTACTTC.

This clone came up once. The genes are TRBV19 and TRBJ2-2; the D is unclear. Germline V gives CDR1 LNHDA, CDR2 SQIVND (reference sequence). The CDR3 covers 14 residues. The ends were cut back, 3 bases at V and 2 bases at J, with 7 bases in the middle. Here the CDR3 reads CASSIFDNTGELFF. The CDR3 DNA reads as TGTGCCAGTAGTATTTTTGACAACACCGGGGAGCTGTTTTTT.

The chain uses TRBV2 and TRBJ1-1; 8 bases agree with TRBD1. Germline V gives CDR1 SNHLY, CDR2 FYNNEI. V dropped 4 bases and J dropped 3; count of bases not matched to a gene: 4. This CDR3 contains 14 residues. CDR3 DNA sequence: TGTGCCAGCAGTGTGACAGGGGAGGACACTGAAGCTTTCTTT. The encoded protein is CASSVTGEDTEAFF. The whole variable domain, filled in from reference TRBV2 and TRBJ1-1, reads EPEVTQTPSHQVTQMGQEVILRCVPISNHLYFYWYRQILGQKVEFLVSFYNNEISEKSEIFDDQFSVERPDGSNFTLKIRSTKLEDSAMYFCASSVTGEDTEAFFGQGTRLTVV.

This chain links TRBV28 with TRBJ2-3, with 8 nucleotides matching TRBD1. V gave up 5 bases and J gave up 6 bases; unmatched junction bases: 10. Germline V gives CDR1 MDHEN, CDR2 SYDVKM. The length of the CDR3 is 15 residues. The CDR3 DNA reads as TGTGCCAGCAGTACCCACCAGGGGGCGCGCGATACGCAGTATTTT. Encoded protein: CASSTHQGARDTQYF.

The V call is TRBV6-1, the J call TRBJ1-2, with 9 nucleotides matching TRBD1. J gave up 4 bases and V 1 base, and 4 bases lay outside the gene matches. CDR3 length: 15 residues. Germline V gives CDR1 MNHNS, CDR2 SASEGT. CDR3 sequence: CASSEDRGQGYGYTF. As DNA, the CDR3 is TGTGCCAGCAGTGAAGACAGGGGGCAAGGCTATGGCTACACCTTC.

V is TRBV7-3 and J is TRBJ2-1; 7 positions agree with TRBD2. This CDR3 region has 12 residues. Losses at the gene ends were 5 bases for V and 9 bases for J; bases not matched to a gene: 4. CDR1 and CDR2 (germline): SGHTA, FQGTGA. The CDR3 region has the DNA TGTGCCAGCAGCGCTAGCGGCAGTGAGCAGTTCTTC. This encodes CASSASGSEQFF.

CDR3 bases: TGTGCCAGCAGTGAACTTTTAAGGGACACCGGGGAGCTGTTTTTT. Translating it yields CASSELLRDTGELFF. V gene TRBV25-1 combines with J gene TRBJ2-2; D is uncertain. The CDR3 length is 15 residues. Germline V gene lookup returns CDR1 MGHDK and CDR2 SYGVNS. Trimming removed 2 bases at V and 3 bases at J, with 10 bases between.

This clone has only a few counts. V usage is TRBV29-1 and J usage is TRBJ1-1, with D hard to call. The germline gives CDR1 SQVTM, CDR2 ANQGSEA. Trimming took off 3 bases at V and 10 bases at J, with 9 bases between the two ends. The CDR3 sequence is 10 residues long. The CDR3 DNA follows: TGCAGCGTTGAGGAGAGGAGAGCTTTCTTT. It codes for CSVEERRAFF.